This entry features one T cell receptor beta chain sequence. Participants were aged about 18 to 90 years, lived in around 22 US areas, and enrolled virtually. The protocol was immunoSEQ multiplex PCR, while the TCRdb copy is restricted to in-frame clones and leaves out a portion. The sample shows 150,000 to 180,000 clones, about 86% of them seen only once. Trimming took 3 bases from V and 0 from J; bases not matched to a gene: 4. Looked up from germline, CDR1 is SGHTA and CDR2 is FQGNSA. The CDR3 is made up of 15 amino acids. The record originates from a study of blood T cell repertoires in COVID-19. Study as a whole: Samples representing acute and convalescent COVID-19 were sourced from the United States, Italy and Spain.

This clonotype was sampled from a man aged 50 or older who had recovered from COVID-19. The specimen sequenced was PBMCs or T cells enriched from blood (not recorded which). This chain joins TRBV7-2 and TRBJ1-2; 7 nucleotides match TRBD1. The CDR3 here is CASSFRTGSNYGYTF. The CDR3 DNA sequence: TGTGCCAGCAGCTTTCGGACAGGTTCTAACTATGGCTACACCTTC.